This T cell receptor beta chain appears in the sequencing data of a study of CD8+ T cells in alopecia areata. Study summary: Affected scalp percentage determined the severity score of treated patients. Study conclusions and caveats: Unlike in mice, where it was clearer, TCR sharing across patients was less clear, possibly HLA-related. Under tofacitinib, fewer expanded CD8+ clones appeared among the top 100 scalp clones.

cDNA serving as the sequencing template came from extracted, reverse transcribed RNA. Only in-frame clones appear in the TCRdb table, and some are missing; sequencing was by immunoSEQ multiplex PCR. This sample has 7,000 or so clones, with 64% found just once. Treatment reported: oral pan-JAK inhibitor, 5-10 mg twice daily. Alopecia areata patients provided lesional scalp punch biopsies and peripheral blood, both collected for the study. On this clone: The antigen is undetermined.

V lost 4 bases and J lost 4; bases outside the gene matches: 9. The CDR3 is 15 residues long. Per the germline V gene, CDR1 is MGHRA and CDR2 is YSYEKL. The source of this sequence is a human donor with alopecia areata. The V gene is TRBV4-1, the J gene TRBJ2-7; 8 bases fit TRBD1. This specimen was skin, taken at week 4, from a patient treated with tofacitinib. In DNA form, the CDR3 reads TGCGCCAGCAGCCTCGGACAGGGTCCCGCTTACGAGCAGTACTTC. Its protein is CASSLGQGPAYEQYF.